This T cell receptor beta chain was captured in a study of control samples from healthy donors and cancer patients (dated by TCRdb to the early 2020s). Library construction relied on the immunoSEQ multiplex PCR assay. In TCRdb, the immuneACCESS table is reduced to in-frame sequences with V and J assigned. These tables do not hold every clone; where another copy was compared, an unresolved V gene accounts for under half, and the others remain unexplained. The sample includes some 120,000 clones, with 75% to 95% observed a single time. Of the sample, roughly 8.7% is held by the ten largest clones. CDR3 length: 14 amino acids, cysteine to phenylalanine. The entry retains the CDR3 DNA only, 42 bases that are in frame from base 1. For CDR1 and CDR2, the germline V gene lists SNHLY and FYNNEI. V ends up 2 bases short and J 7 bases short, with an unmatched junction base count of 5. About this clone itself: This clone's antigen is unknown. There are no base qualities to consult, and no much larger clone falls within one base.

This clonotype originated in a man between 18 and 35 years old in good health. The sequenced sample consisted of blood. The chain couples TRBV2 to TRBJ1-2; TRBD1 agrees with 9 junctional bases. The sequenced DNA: TGTGCCAGCAGTGAACGGACAGGGGAGGCTGGCTACACCTTC. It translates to CASSERTGEAGYTF.